This paragraph reports one T cell receptor (beta chain). This clonotype was counted a few times. This receptor's antigen is unknown. Per-nucleotide qualities are absent, and no much larger clonotype sits a single base away. CDR1 and CDR2 are drawn from the germline V gene: MGHDK, SYGVNS. Trimming accounts for 3 bases at V and 4 bases at J, while the number of junction bases matched to no gene is 8. The CDR3 runs 15 residues from the cysteine to the phenylalanine. Solely the CDR3 DNA is kept, with 45 bases framed from the first base. Receptor libraries were prepared by 5' RACE. The sequencer was a NextSeq 500. To correct for sequencing error and PCR bias, the TCR library protocol tagged individual cDNA molecules with unique molecular identifiers. Sequencing covered both TCR alpha and beta chains, and within each sample the abundances of alpha and beta sequences were tightly co-correlated. The paper's data handling went like this. V gene, J gene and CDR3 annotation of TCR sequences was performed with Decombinator V4. TCRs were defined as expanded if a significant change between any two time points was detected under a Poisson model with p below 0.0001. TCR abundances were normalised to the total number of TCRs sequenced per sample and expressed as counts per million. MAIT TCRs were defined by TRAV1-2 paired with TRAJ12, TRAJ20 or TRAJ33, and iNKT TCRs by TRAV10 paired with TRAJ18. VDJdb, accessed on 1 November 2021, was searched for TCRs annotated for CMV, EBV and SARS-CoV-2, and TCRs annotated for more than one antigen were excluded. TCRdb reprocessing: public reads trimmed at Q25 with fastp, clones called with MiXCR, in-frame beta chains kept. Rows merge per CDR3 protein into single entries with the most common DNA and genes. Clone size and V and J calls follow TCRdb, not the original study. This sample gives approximately 46,000 distinct CDR3 sequences in total; about 23% of them show up just once. The ten largest clones add up to 4.5% to 5% of the sample.

The data originate from a study of early T cells in non-severe SARS-CoV-2 infection (dated by TCRdb to about 2021). As for the study more broadly: Bulk RNA from unsorted whole blood was used for TCR sequencing, so alpha and beta chains could not be paired.

What the work shows at the level of the full study, not this receptor alone: Matching against VDJdb was skewed toward anti-spike CD8 responses, likely underestimated virus-specific expansions, and missed private and CD4 specificities.

Set within a cohort of healthcare workers in London, UK, this nested case-control study involved weekly PCR testing of nasopharyngeal swabs along with blood sampling. Healthcare workers were enrolled in the week of the UK lockdown, from 23 to 31 March 2020, and were followed every week for up to 16 weeks. Sequenced here: whole blood, sampled at baseline. The chain is assembled from TRBV25-1 and TRBJ1-1, with 7 central nucleotides matching TRBD1. The TCR comes from an adult who was a healthcare worker with PCR-confirmed SARS-CoV-2 infection or an uninfected control (not recorded which). This receptor has the CDR3 CASSDGGQFGTEAFF. The nucleotides are TGTGCCAGCAGTGATGGGGGACAGTTTGGCACTGAAGCTTTCTTT.